This T cell receptor (beta chain) stems from a study of blood T cell repertoires in COVID-19. Participant age was about 18 to 89 years, and participants resided in fewer than 30 US areas. Participants' reported clinical history set cohort assignment. Original processing notes: The authors estimated nucleated cell counts from reference gene primer amplification. Produced via immunoSEQ multiplex PCR; TCRdb's table is partial and in-frame only. The DNA was the basis for D and trimming; V, J and clone size are from that table. In the table there are a few hundred thousand clones, more than 70% of which are singletons. Sequencing was performed on PBMCs or T cells enriched from blood (not recorded which). The sequence derives from a young woman who had been exposed to COVID-19.

Here the CDR3 reads CASSPLHTEDQPQHF. The CDR3 nucleotides read TGTGCCAGCTCACCACTTCATACGGAGGATCAGCCCCAGCATTTT. The chain has TRBV18 and TRBJ1-5; D is unresolved. Per the germline V gene, CDR1 is KGHSH and CDR2 is LQKENI. The CDR3 totals 15 residues. V was pared by 1 base and J by 5 bases, with 12 bases between.